The T cell receptor beta chain described here comes from a study of OX40 agonist ivuxolimab in advanced cancers. This clone was picked up one time. Sequencing used immunoSEQ multiplex PCR; TCRdb keeps in-frame clones, though not all of them. This table holds tens of thousands of clones, around 84% found once. This CDR3 region has 12 residues. V lost 8 bases to trimming and J lost 5 bases; unmatched junction nucleotides: 7. Germline values: CDR1 SQVTM, CDR2 ANQGSEA. The chain is built from TRBV29-1 and TRBJ1-2; 8 bases line up with TRBD1. Specimen: CD4+ or CD8+ T cells sorted from blood, collected in a trial of the OX40 agonist ivuxolimab. This clonotype was sampled from an adult with an advanced solid tumor such as melanoma, head and neck, liver or kidney cancer. The DNA of the CDR3 is TGCAGCTCTGGACAGGGACGGTATGGCTACACCTTC. Its protein product is CSSGQGRYGYTF.